The T cell receptor (beta chain) under discussion was sequenced for a study of cytomegalovirus exposure and HLA in healthy donors. The overall study: A preliminary data release comprised roughly 85 million unique TCRs obtained from HLA-typed donors. Study-wide findings and caveats: By HLA locus, TCR association rates varied in a later analysis, with DRB1 showing the most and HLA-C the fewest. In vitro, three CMV-associated chains proved specific for CMV antigens.

A note on this clone: What it recognizes is unknown.

The germline gives CDR1 SGHTS, CDR2 YDEGEE. The CDR3 sequence is 13 residues long. Trimming stripped 8 bases from V and 3 bases from J, with 12 bases between. This PCR relied on a set of 60 Vbeta primers and 13 Jbeta primers. The table came from immunoSEQ multiplex PCR; TCRdb's copy has only in-frame clones and leaves some out. Among around 180,000 clones listed, over 60% were seen once. The sequence derives from a woman in her forties in good health and CMV-seronegative. The sequencing sample was made of PBMCs. The rearrangement uses TRBV5-8 and TRBJ1-3; unclear D gene. The CDR3 nucleotides read TGTGCCAGAGGAGGGAGGTTTGGAAACACCATATATTTT. This translates into CARGGRFGNTIYF.